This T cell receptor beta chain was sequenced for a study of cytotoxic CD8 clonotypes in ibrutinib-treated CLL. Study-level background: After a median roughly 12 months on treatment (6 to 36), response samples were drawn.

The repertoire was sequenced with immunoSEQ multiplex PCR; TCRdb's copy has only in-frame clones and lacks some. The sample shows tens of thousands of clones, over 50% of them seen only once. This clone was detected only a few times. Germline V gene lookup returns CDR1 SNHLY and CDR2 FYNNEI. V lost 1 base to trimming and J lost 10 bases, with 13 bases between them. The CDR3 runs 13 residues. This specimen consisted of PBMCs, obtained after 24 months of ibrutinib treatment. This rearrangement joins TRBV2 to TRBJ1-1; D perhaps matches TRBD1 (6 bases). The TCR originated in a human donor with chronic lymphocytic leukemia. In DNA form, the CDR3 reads TGTGCCAGCAGTGAAGATGGGGCAGGGGTAGCTTTCTTT. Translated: CASSEDGAGVAFF.